This TCR beta chain was observed in a study of blood T cell repertoires in COVID-19. About the research overall: Whether acute or convalescent, the COVID-19 samples came from the United States, Italy and Spain.

Assay: immunoSEQ multiplex PCR; the TCRdb copy retains only in-frame clones and omits some. The data show about 220,000 clones, approximately 86% seen once. Germline CDR1 is KGHSH and CDR2 is LQKENI. The CDR3 length is 16 residues. The V and J ends lost 0 bases and 8 bases, in that order; junction bases with no gene match: 9. The genes are TRBV18 and TRBJ1-4; 7 bases match TRBD1. The sequencing sample was made of peripheral blood. This sequence originates from a woman at least 80 years old with acute or convalescent COVID-19. CDR3 in amino acids: CASSPPTGKGDEKLFF. CDR3 DNA: TGTGCCAGCTCACCACCGACAGGGAAGGGCGACGAAAAACTGTTTTTT. Looking up the rest from reference TRBV18 and TRBJ1-4 gives the full variable domain: NAGVMQNPRHLVRRRGQEARLRCSPMKGHSHVYWYRQLPEEGLKFMVYLQKENIIDESGMPKERFSAEFPKEGPSILRIQQVVRGDSAAYFCASSPPTGKGDEKLFFGSGTQLSVL.